Presented here are 10 T cell receptor beta chains from one specimen sequenced in a study of T cell clones after liver transplantation. Sequenced by immunoSEQ multiplex PCR; TCRdb stores in-frame clones only, minus some. Seen here are more than 95,000 clones, 82% observed once, and the top ten hold around 0.97%. Specimen: CD4+ T cells from blood, collected before liver transplant. The receptors derive from a human donor who received a liver transplant.

This clone was detected a few times. The V call is TRBV28, the J call TRBJ2-7, with D perhaps given as TRBD1 or TRBD2 (5 bases each). CDR3 size: 14 residues. Germline V gene data show CDR1 as MDHEN and CDR2 as SYDVKM. V was pared by 3 bases and J by 7 bases, with 16 bases between. The CDR3 bases are TGTGCCAGCAGTTTGTGGGACCCGTTAAGGGAGCAGTACTTC. This encodes CASSLWDPLREQYF.

The gene calls are TRBV5-4 and TRBJ1-4; D is ambiguous. The CDR3 covers 12 residues. The V gene lost 0 bases and the J gene lost 7 bases, with 4 bases spanning the gap. Germline-derived CDR1 and CDR2 are SGHNT and YYREEE (reference sequence). CDR3 nucleotide sequence: TGTGCCAGCAGCTTGGACGGTGAAAAACTGTTTTTT. It encodes CASSLDGEKLFF.

The V gene is TRBV6-5, the J gene TRBJ1-1, with D unresolved. This CDR3 contains 15 residues. The germline V gene has CDR1 MNHEY and CDR2 SVGAGI. V lost 4 bases, J lost 2 bases, and 14 bases lay in between. CDR3 in DNA: TGTGCCAGCAGTTGGGGAGGAGCCCGAAACACTGAAGCTTTCTTT. Translating gives CASSWGGARNTEAFF.

The chain is built from TRBV6-5 and TRBJ2-1, with 7 bases identical to TRBD2. This CDR3 is built from 14 residues. Germline assignment: CDR1 MNHEY and CDR2 SVGAGI. J was trimmed by 0 bases and V by 10 bases; bases with no gene match: 6. In DNA, the CDR3 is TGTGCCACCCGGGGGGAAAGCTCCTACAATGAGCAGTTCTTC. Protein: CATRGESSYNEQFF.

This CDR3 is CASSLDWGFSYEQYF. CDR3 nucleotides: TGTGCCAGCAGCCTAGACTGGGGGTTCTCTTACGAGCAGTACTTC. This chain uses TRBV6-1 with TRBJ2-7; D may be TRBD1 or TRBD2 (5 bases each). V lost 6 bases and J 4 bases, leaving 19 bases between the germline ends. CDR1 MNHNS and CDR2 SASEGT come from the germline V gene. The CDR3 runs 15 residues.

This rearrangement joins TRBV10-2 to TRBJ1-2; D is ambiguous. The germline V and J ends were trimmed by 3 bases and 4 bases, with 3 bases remaining between them. Germline loops: CDR1 WSHSY, CDR2 SAAADI. CDR3 size: 11 residues. CDR3 bases: TGCGCCAGCAGTGAAGCCTATGGCTACACCTTC. It is translated as CASSEAYGYTF.

The rearrangement joins TRBV4-1 to TRBJ2-5, with D possibly being TRBD1 or TRBD2 (5 bases each). Germline V gene data show CDR1 as MGHRA and CDR2 as YSYEKL. The ends were cut back, 0 bases at V and 2 bases at J, with 22 bases in the middle. The CDR3 totals 19 residues. The CDR3 is CASSQDKRGQSLNQETQYF. CDR3 in DNA: TGCGCCAGCAGCCAAGATAAGAGGGGCCAATCGCTAAATCAAGAGACCCAGTACTTC.

This chain connects TRBV19 to TRBJ1-5; D unclear. This CDR3 is built from 14 residues. V was clipped by 3 bases and J by 3 bases, with 9 bases between them. Germline V CDR1 and CDR2: LNHDA, SQIVND (reference sequence). The CDR3 is CASSIVEYNQPQHF. Written as DNA, the CDR3 is TGTGCCAGTAGTATTGTGGAGTACAATCAGCCCCAGCATTTT.

The CDR3 protein is CASRLAIQENQPQHF. CDR3 nucleotide sequence: TGTGCAAGTCGCTTAGCGATCCAGGAGAATCAGCCCCAGCATTTT. The chain couples TRBV12-2 to TRBJ1-5. TRBV12-2 is a pseudogene locus. The CDR3 has 15 residues.

The V and J genes are TRBV6-1 and TRBJ2-7; no clear D gene. Germline V gives CDR1 MNHNS, CDR2 SASEGT. This CDR3 contains 17 residues. Trimming shortened V by 0 bases and J by 1 base, and 16 bases separated the two germline ends. DNA for the CDR3: TGTGCCAGCAGTGAAGCTCTTGGCGGCGTCCTTTCCTACGAGCAGTACTTC. It translates to CASSEALGGVLSYEQYF.